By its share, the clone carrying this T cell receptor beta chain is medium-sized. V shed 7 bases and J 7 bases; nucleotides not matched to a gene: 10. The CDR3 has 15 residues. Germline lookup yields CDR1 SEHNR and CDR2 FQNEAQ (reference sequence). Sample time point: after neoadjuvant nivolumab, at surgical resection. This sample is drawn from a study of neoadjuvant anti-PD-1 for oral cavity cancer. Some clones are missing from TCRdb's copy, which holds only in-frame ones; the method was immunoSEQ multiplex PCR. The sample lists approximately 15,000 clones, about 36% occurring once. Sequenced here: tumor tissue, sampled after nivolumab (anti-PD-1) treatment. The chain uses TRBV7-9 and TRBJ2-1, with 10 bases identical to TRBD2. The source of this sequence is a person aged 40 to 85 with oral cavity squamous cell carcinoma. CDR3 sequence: CASILAGLPVNEQFF. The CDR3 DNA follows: TGTGCCAGCATACTAGCGGGGCTTCCGGTGAATGAGCAGTTCTTC.